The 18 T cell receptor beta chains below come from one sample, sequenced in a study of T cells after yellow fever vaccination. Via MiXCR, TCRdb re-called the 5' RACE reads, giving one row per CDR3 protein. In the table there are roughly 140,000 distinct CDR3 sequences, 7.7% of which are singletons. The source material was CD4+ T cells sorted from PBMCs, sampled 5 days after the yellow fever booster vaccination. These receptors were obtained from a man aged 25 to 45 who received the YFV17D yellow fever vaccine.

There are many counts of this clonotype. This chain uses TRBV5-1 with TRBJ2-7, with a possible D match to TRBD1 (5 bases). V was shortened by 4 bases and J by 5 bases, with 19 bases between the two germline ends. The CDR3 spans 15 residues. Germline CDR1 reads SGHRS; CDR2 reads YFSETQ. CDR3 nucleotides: TGCGCCAGCAGCCTCGAGGCAGGGCAAATGAACGAGCAGTACTTC. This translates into CASSLEAGQMNEQYF.

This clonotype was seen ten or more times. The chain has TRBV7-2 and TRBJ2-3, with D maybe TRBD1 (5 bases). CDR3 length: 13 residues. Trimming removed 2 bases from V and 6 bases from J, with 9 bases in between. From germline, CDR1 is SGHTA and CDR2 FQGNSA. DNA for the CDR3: TGTGCCAGCAGCTTATGGGGCGCGGATACGCAGTATTTT. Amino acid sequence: CASSLWGADTQYF.

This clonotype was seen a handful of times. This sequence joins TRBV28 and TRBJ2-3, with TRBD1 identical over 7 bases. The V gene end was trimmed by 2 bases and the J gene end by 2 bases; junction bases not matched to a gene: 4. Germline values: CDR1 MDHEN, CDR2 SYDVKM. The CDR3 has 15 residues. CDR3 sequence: CASSLIGGYTDTQYF. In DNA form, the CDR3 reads TGTGCCAGCAGTTTAATAGGGGGCTACACAGATACGCAGTATTTT. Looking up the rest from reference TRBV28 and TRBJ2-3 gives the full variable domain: DVKVTQSSRYLVKRTGEKVFLECVQDMDHENMFWYRQDPGLGLRLIYFSYDVKMKEKGDIPEGYSVSREKKERFSLILESASTNQTSMYLCASSLIGGYTDTQYFGPGTRLTVL.

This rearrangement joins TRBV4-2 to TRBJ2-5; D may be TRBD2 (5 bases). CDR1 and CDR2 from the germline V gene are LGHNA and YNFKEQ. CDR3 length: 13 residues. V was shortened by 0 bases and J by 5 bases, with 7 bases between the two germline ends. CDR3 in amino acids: CASSQDSVETQYF. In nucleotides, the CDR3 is TGTGCCAGCAGCCAAGATAGCGTGGAGACCCAGTACTTC.

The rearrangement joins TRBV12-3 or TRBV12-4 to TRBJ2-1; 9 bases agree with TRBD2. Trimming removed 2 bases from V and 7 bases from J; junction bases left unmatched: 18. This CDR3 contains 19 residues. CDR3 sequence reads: CASSLTQGLARDRQNEQFF. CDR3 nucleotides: TGTGCCAGCAGTTTAACCCAAGGACTAGCGAGAGATAGACAGAATGAGCAGTTCTTC.

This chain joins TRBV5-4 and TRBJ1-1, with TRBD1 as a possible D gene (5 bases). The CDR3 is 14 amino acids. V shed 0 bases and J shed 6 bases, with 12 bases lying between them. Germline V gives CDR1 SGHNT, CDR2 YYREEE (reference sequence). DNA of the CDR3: TGTGCCAGCAGCTTGGGGGGGAGAGGGGCTGAAGCTTTCTTT. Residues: CASSLGGRGAEAFF.

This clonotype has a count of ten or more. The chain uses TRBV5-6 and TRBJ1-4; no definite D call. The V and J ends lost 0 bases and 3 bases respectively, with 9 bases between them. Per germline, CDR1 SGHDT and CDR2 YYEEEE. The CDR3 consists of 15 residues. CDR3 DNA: TGTGCCAGCAGCTTGGGGGCCCGGTCTAATGAAAAACTGTTTTTT. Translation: CASSLGARSNEKLFF.

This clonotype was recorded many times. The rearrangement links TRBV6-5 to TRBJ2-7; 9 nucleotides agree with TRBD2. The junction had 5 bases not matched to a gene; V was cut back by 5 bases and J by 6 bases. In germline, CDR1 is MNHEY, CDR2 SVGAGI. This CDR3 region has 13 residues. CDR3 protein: CASSSGRNGEQYF. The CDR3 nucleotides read TGTGCCAGCAGTAGCGGGAGGAATGGCGAGCAGTACTTC.

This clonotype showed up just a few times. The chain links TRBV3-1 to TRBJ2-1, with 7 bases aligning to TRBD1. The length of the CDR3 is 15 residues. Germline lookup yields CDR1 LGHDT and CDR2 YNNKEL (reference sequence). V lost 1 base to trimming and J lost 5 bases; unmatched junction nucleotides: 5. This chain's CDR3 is CASSQGTGLDNEQFF. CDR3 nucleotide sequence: TGTGCCAGCAGCCAAGGGACAGGACTTGACAATGAGCAGTTCTTC.

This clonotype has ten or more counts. The CDR3 loop reads CASSSRSQNSPLHF. CDR3 sequence (DNA): TGTGCCAGCAGCTCCCGGTCCCAAAATTCACCCCTCCACTTT. The V and J genes are TRBV7-6 and TRBJ1-6; no definite D call. Per the germline V gene, CDR1 is SGHVS and CDR2 is FNYEAQ. V was clipped by 4 bases and J by 7 bases, with 11 bases between them. The CDR3 is 14 amino acids.

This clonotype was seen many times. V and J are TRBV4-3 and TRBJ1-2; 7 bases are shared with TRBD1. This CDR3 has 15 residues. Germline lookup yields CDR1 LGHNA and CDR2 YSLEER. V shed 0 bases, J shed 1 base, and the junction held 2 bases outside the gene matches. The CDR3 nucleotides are TGCGCCAGCAGCCAAGATAACAGGGGTAACTATGGCTACACCTTC. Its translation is CASSQDNRGNYGYTF.

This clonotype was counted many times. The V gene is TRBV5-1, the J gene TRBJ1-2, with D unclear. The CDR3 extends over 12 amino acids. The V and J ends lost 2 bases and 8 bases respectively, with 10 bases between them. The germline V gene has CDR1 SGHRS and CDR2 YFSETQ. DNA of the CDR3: TGCGCCAGCAGCTTTGAAGGGCACGGCTACACCTTC. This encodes CASSFEGHGYTF.

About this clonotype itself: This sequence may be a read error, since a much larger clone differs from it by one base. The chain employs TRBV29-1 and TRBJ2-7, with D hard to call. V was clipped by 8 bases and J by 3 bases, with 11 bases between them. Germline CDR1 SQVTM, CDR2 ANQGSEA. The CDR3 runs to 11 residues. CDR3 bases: TGCAGCTTGGGTCAGAGCTACGAGCAGTACTTC. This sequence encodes CSLGQSYEQYF.

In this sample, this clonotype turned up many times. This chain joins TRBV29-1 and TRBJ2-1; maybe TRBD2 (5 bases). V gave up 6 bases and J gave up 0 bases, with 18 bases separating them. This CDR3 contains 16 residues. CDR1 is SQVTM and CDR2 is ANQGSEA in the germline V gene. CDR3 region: CSVTRKRHFSYNEQFF. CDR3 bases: TGCAGCGTGACCAGAAAGCGGCACTTCTCCTACAATGAGCAGTTCTTC.

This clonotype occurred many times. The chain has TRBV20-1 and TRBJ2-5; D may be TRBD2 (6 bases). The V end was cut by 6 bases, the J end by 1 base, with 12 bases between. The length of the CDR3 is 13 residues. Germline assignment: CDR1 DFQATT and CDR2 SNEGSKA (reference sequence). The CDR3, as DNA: TGCAGTGCCGGGGGAGGCGGCCAAGAGACCCAGTACTTC. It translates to CSAGGGGQETQYF.

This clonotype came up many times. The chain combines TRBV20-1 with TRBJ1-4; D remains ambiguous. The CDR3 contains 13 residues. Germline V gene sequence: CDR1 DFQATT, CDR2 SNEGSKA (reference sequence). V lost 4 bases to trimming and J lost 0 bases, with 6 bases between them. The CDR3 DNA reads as TGCAGTGCTATACAGACAACTAATGAAAAACTGTTTTTT. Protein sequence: CSAIQTTNEKLFF.

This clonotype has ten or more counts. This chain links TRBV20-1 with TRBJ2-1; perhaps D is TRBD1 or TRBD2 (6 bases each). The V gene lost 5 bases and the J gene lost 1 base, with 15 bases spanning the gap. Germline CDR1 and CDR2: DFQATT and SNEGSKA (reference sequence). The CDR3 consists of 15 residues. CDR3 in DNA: TGCAGTGCTTCGGGGGCTCTGGCTTCCTACAATGAGCAGTTCTTC. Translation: CSASGALASYNEQFF.

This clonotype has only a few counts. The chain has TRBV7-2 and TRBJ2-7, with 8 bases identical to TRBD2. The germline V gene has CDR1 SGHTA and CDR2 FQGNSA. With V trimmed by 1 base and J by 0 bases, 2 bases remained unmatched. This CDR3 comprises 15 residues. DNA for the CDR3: TGTGCCAGCAGCTTAGTGGGGACTAGCTCCTACGAGCAGTACTTC. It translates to CASSLVGTSSYEQYF.